This T cell receptor (beta chain) was sequenced in a study of cytomegalovirus exposure and HLA in healthy donors. Points from the study as a whole: Near-uniform donor sequencing depth was presumed by presence/absence analyses. Cytomegalovirus status was reportedly diagnosed by the classifier with high specificity and sensitivity. Follow-up analysis later connected one missense variant in DCLRE1C with trimming of TCR beta V- and J-genes. A later analysis reportedly found that, within productive TCRs, an Asian-associated ancestry cluster had fewer N-insertions than the mean observed across the approximately 700 donors.

Points on this clone: The target antigen is unknown.

The V and J ends lost 5 bases and 3 bases, in that order; junction bases with no gene match: 2. Germline V gives CDR1 WSHSY, CDR2 SAAADI. This CDR3 has 14 residues. Both 60 Vbeta primers and 13 Jbeta primers went into the PCR. Libraries were prepared by immunoSEQ multiplex PCR; TCRdb keeps only in-frame clonotypes and omits some of them. The sample comprises about 180,000 clones, about 79% of which are singletons, and approximately 6% rests with the top ten. Source material: PBMCs. The chain recombines TRBV10-2 with TRBJ2-3, with 10 positions matching TRBD2. This clonotype was sampled from a man aged 40-50 years in good health and CMV-seropositive. This chain's CDR3 is CASSPTSGTDTQYF. The DNA of the CDR3 is TGCGCCAGCAGTCCGACTAGCGGGACAGATACGCAGTATTTT.